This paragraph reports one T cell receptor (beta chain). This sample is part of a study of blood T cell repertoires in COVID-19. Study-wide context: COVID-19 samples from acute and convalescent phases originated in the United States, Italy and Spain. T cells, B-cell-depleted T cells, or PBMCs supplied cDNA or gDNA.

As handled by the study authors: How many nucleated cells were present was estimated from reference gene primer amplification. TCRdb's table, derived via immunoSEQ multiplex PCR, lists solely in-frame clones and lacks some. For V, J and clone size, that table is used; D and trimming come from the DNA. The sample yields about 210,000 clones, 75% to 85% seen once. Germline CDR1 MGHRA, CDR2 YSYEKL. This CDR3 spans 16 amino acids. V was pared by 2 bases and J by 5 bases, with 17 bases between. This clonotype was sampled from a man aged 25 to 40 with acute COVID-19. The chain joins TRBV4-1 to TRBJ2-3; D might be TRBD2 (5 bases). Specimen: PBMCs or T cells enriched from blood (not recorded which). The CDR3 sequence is CASSQNIGVGGDTQYF. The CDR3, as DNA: TGCGCCAGCAGCCAAAACATCGGGGTAGGAGGAGATACGCAGTATTTT.